This record looks at one T cell receptor (beta chain) sequence and its context. What it binds is not known. The sample comes from a study of Tregs in tolerant kidney transplant recipients. The length of the CDR3 is 15 residues. V trimming: 4 bases; J trimming: 1 base; junction bases outside the gene matches: 3. Per the germline V gene, CDR1 is LNHNV and CDR2 is YYDKDF (reference sequence). Profiled with immunoSEQ multiplex PCR; TCRdb holds only in-frame clones, not every one. The sample includes about 15,000 clones, around 80% seen only once; the top ten take roughly 1.9%. Study-level results: Expanding Tregs on activated donor B cells appeared to best identify donor-specific TCRbeta clones.

The chain has TRBV15 and TRBJ2-2; 7 bases are a match to TRBD1. This material consisted of Tregs from blood, taken before the transplant. The TCR comes from a human donor who received a combined kidney and bone marrow transplant. CDR3 in DNA: TGTGCCACCAGCAAGGACAGGTGGAACACCGGGGAGCTGTTTTTT. Encoded protein: CATSKDRWNTGELFF. Using reference TRBV15 and TRBJ2-2 for the parts outside the CDR3, the full variable domain is DAMVIQNPRYQVTQFGKPVTLSCSQTLNHNVMYWYQQKSSQAPKLLFHYYDKDFNNEADTPDNFQSRRPNTSFCFLDIRSPGLGDTAMYLCATSKDRWNTGELFFGEGSRLTVL.